These 29 T cell receptor beta chains originate from one sample sequenced in a study of cytomegalovirus exposure and HLA in healthy donors. It was with 60 Vbeta and 13 Jbeta primers that the PCR ran. Produced via immunoSEQ multiplex PCR; TCRdb's table is partial and in-frame only. The sample lists under 200,000 clones, roughly 80% occurring once. Sequencing was performed on PBMCs. The receptors derive from a woman between 50 and 59 years old in good health and CMV-seronegative.

In its sample, this clone was seen a few times. The V and J genes are TRBV6-1 and TRBJ1-5, with TRBD1 as a possible D gene (5 bases). Trimming took off 0 bases at V and 2 bases at J, with 11 bases between the two ends. The CDR3 has 16 residues. Looked up from germline, CDR1 is MNHNS and CDR2 is SASEGT. The CDR3 DNA follows: TGTGCCAGCAGTGAAGCTCAGGGTACGGGCAATCAGCCCCAGCATTTT. Its protein product is CASSEAQGTGNQPQHF.

This chain uses TRBV19 with TRBJ2-3; the D is unclear. Germline assignment: CDR1 LNHDA and CDR2 SQIVND (reference sequence). CDR3 size: 15 residues. V gave up 3 bases and J gave up 4 bases, with 14 bases separating them. The CDR3 bases are TGTGCCAGTAGTATGTTAGGTGGGCCGGCAGATACGCAGTATTTT. This codes for CASSMLGGPADTQYF.

The chain has TRBV14 and TRBJ1-1; tentative D call: TRBD1 (5 bases). The CDR3 runs to 13 residues. Trimming pared 7 bases from V and 2 bases from J, leaving 11 bases between. The V gene's germline CDR1 is SGHDN and CDR2 FVKESK. CDR3 sequence: CASTRQINTEAFF. CDR3 DNA: TGTGCCAGCACCAGACAGATAAACACTGAAGCTTTCTTT. Drawing the rest from reference TRBV14 and TRBJ1-1, the complete variable domain is EAGVTQFPSHSVIEKGQTVTLRCDPISGHDNLYWYRRVMGKEIKFLLHFVKESKQDESGMPNNRFLAERTGGTYSTLKVQPAELEDSGVYFCASTRQINTEAFFGQGTRLTVV.

Of note for this clone: Sequence at one end of the junction differs from germline and may be a read error. The genes are TRBV2 and TRBJ2-5; TRBD1 aligns across 7 bases. The tail of the sequence fits TRBJ2-7 better, so the J call may be wrong. Germline assignment: CDR1 SNHLY and CDR2 FYNNEI. This CDR3 contains 15 residues. The CDR3 spells CASRGDRLSSNEQYF. In nucleotides, the CDR3 is TGTGCCAGCAGGGGGGACAGACTTTCCTCCAACGAGCAGTACTTC.

The chain employs TRBV11-2 and TRBJ2-7; TRBD2 might be the D (6 bases). The CDR3 sequence is 15 residues long. Trimming cost V 5 bases and J 7 bases, with 21 bases left between them. The germline gives CDR1 SGHAT, CDR2 FQNNGV. DNA of the CDR3: TGTGCCAGCAGCCGCCACTTGCGGGACCTTCGGGAGCAGTACTTC. It translates to CASSRHLRDLREQYF.

In its sample, this clone was seen a few times. This chain uses TRBV6-6 with TRBJ2-1; 7 bases are shared with TRBD1. CDR1 is MNHNY and CDR2 is SVGAGI in the germline V gene (reference sequence). With V trimmed by 6 bases and J by 5 bases, 7 bases remained unmatched. The CDR3 is 14 amino acids. CDR3 region: CASSSTGANNEQFF. The CDR3 region has the DNA TGTGCCAGCAGCTCAACAGGGGCGAACAATGAGCAGTTCTTC.

The chain combines TRBV11-2 with TRBJ2-1; 14 bases are a match to TRBD2. V dropped 4 bases and J dropped 2; count of bases not matched to a gene: 10. The germline gives CDR1 SGHAT, CDR2 FQNNGV. The CDR3 is 19 residues long. DNA of the CDR3: TGTGCCAGCAGCTCCCGGACTAGCGGGAGGTTCCGGACCTACAATGAGCAGTTCTTC. Translation gives CASSSRTSGRFRTYNEQFF.

The chain carries TRBV9 and TRBJ1-1; possible D gene TRBD1, 6 bases. Germline V lookup: CDR1 SGDLS, CDR2 YYNGEE. The length of the CDR3 is 13 residues. V was clipped by 4 bases and J by 1 base, with 8 bases between them. CDR3 coding DNA: TGTGCCAGCAGCCAAGGGGGGAACACTGAAGCTTTCTTT. Translated: CASSQGGNTEAFF.

V and J are TRBV5-1 and TRBJ2-5, with D hard to call. The germline V gene encodes CDR1 SGHRS and CDR2 YFSETQ. The V and J ends lost 0 bases and 2 bases respectively, with 8 bases between them. The CDR3 is 14 residues long. The CDR3 coding sequence is TGCGCCAGCAGCTTGGCACAGCCTCAAGAGACCCAGTACTTC. Its protein is CASSLAQPQETQYF.

The rearrangement joins TRBV9 to TRBJ2-1, with TRBD2 matching 10 bases. CDR1 and CDR2 from the germline V gene are SGDLS and YYNGEE. The CDR3 contains 15 residues. With 1 base clipped from V and 5 bases from J, the junction kept 3 bases outside the gene matches. This CDR3 reads CASSVTSGANNEQFF. Here the CDR3 DNA reads TGTGCCAGCAGCGTAACTAGCGGGGCCAACAATGAGCAGTTCTTC.

The V gene is TRBV28, the J gene TRBJ2-6; no reliable D call. Germline V gene sequence: CDR1 MDHEN, CDR2 SYDVKM. The CDR3 sequence is 15 residues long. Trimming took off 1 base at V and 3 bases at J, with 7 bases between the two ends. The CDR3 nucleotides are TGTGCCAGCAGTTTATTCCCGGTTGGGGCCAACGTCCTGACTTTC. Translated: CASSLFPVGANVLTF.

The chain combines TRBV4-2 with TRBJ1-1, with a weak D call TRBD1 (6 bases). V was cut by 2 bases and J by 11 bases, with 18 bases left in between. This CDR3 region has 14 residues. The germline V gene encodes CDR1 LGHNA and CDR2 YNFKEQ. As DNA, the CDR3 is TGTGCCAGCAGCCAATTGTCACACAGGGCGGCGGCTTTCTTT. It is translated as CASSQLSHRAAAFF.

The chain carries TRBV7-2 and TRBJ2-1, with 8 bases that match TRBD2. The CDR3 has 15 residues. V gave up 7 bases and J gave up 0 bases; unmatched junction bases: 5. Per germline, CDR1 SGHTA and CDR2 FQGNSA. This CDR3 reads CASNFLAGSYNEQFF. The CDR3 nucleotides are TGTGCCAGCAATTTCCTAGCGGGCTCCTACAATGAGCAGTTCTTC. Looking up the rest from reference TRBV7-2 and TRBJ2-1 gives the full variable domain: GAGVSQSPSNKVTEKGKDVELRCDPISGHTALYWYRQSLGQGLEFLIYFQGNSAPDKSGLPSDRFSAERTGGSVSTLTIQRTQQEDSAVYLCASNFLAGSYNEQFFGPGTRLTVL.

This clone appeared once. The rearrangement links TRBV6-1 to TRBJ1-5; D might be TRBD1 (5 bases). Germline V gene data show CDR1 as MNHNS and CDR2 as SASEGT. Trimming pared 6 bases from V and 3 bases from J, leaving 6 bases between. The CDR3 extends over 12 amino acids. CDR3 DNA: TGTGCCAGCAGACAGGACAATCAGCCCCAGCATTTT. Amino acids: CASRQDNQPQHF.

The CDR3 loop is CASSRPQGTGELFF. CDR3 nucleotides: TGTGCCAGCAGCCGCCCGCAGGGGACCGGGGAGCTGTTTTTT. The chain has TRBV5-6 and TRBJ2-2, with D maybe TRBD1 (6 bases). Per germline, CDR1 SGHDT and CDR2 YYEEEE. The V and J ends lost 4 bases and 5 bases respectively, with 12 bases between them. The length of the CDR3 is 14 residues.

The chain uses TRBV2 and TRBJ1-5, with D unclear. Germline CDR1 and CDR2: SNHLY and FYNNEI. V was clipped by 6 bases and J by 7 bases, with 13 bases between them. This CDR3 is built from 13 residues. The CDR3 bases are TGTGCCAGCAGGGTTGGAGTAGACCAGCCCCAGCATTTT. This encodes CASRVGVDQPQHF.

The chain combines TRBV27 with TRBJ2-5; 7 bases agree with TRBD1. Germline values: CDR1 MNHEY, CDR2 SMNVEV (reference sequence). J gave up 3 bases and V 8 bases, and 6 bases lay outside the gene matches. CDR3 length: 13 amino acids. CDR3 DNA sequence: TGTGCCAGCCACTCGACAGGGAAAGAGACCCAGTACTTC. This gives the protein CASHSTGKETQYF.

The genes are TRBV9 and TRBJ2-3, with TRBD1 as a possible D gene (6 bases). CDR3 length: 17 amino acids. V dropped 0 bases and J dropped 3 bases, with 17 bases sitting between them. Germline V lookup: CDR1 SGDLS, CDR2 YYNGEE. CDR3 sequence reads: CASSVGETGRRTDTQYF. DNA for the CDR3: TGTGCCAGCAGCGTAGGGGAGACAGGCCGGAGGACAGATACGCAGTATTTT. Filled out from reference TRBV9 and TRBJ2-3, the complete variable domain reads DSGVTQTPKHLITATGQRVTLRCSPRSGDLSVYWYQQSLDQGLQFLIQYYNGEERAKGNILERFSAQQFPDLHSELNLSSLELGDSALYFCASSVGETGRRTDTQYFGPGTRLTVL.

The sample holds one count of this clone. The chain is built from TRBV5-6 and TRBJ2-3, with D possibly matching TRBD2 (5 bases). Germline CDR1 SGHDT, CDR2 YYEEEE. The V end was cut by 5 bases, the J end by 3 bases, with 19 bases between. The CDR3 contains 16 residues. CDR3 sequence reads: CASSMGWLWRTDTQYF. DNA for the CDR3: TGTGCCAGCAGTATGGGGTGGCTTTGGAGGACAGATACGCAGTATTTT.

This clone appeared once. V and J are TRBV25-1 and TRBJ1-4, with a weak D call TRBD1 (5 bases). The CDR3 contains 14 residues. Trimming cost V 8 bases and J 7 bases, with 17 bases left between them. Germline assignment: CDR1 MGHDK and CDR2 SYGVNS. In DNA form, the CDR3 reads TGTGCCAGCGCCCCTCACGGAGGGGCTGAAAAACTGTTTTTT. Protein product: CASAPHGGAEKLFF.

The sample holds a few counts of this clone. The chain combines TRBV14 with TRBJ2-3; maybe TRBD2 (5 bases). The length of the CDR3 is 11 residues. Germline V gene data show CDR1 as SGHDN and CDR2 as FVKESK. With 3 bases removed from V and 10 bases from J, the gap between germline ends came to 8 bases. In DNA form, the CDR3 reads TGTGCCAGCAGCCAGGGGAGCGCGCAGTATTTT. Translation gives CASSQGSAQYF.

This clone was seen a handful of times. V is TRBV4-1 and J is TRBJ2-1, with 8 bases identical to TRBD2. From germline, CDR1 is MGHRA and CDR2 YSYEKL. Germline trimming cut 3 bases from V and 6 bases from J; bases unmatched to any gene: 10. The CDR3 contains 16 residues. CDR3 residues: CASSQIAGRESNEQFF. The CDR3 DNA follows: TGCGCCAGCAGCCAGATAGCGGGACGGGAAAGCAATGAGCAGTTCTTC.

The chain carries TRBV2 and TRBJ1-6; D unclear. V was pared by 3 bases and J by 4 bases, with 4 bases between. The CDR3 length is 13 residues. Germline CDR1 and CDR2: SNHLY and FYNNEI. The chain's CDR3 is CASSEEYNSPLHF. For the CDR3, the DNA is TGTGCCAGCAGTGAGGAGTATAATTCACCCCTCCACTTT.

The CDR3 spells CASSPLTVNYGYTF. CDR3 coding DNA: TGCGCCAGCAGCCCGTTGACAGTGAACTATGGCTACACCTTC. The rearrangement uses TRBV5-1 and TRBJ1-2, with a possible D match to TRBD1 (5 bases). Germline V gene lookup returns CDR1 SGHRS and CDR2 YFSETQ. The length of the CDR3 is 14 residues. Trimming removed 4 bases at V and 2 bases at J, with 12 bases between.

The V gene is TRBV5-1, the J gene TRBJ2-7; possibly TRBD2 for D (6 bases). V dropped 4 bases and J dropped 6 bases, with 17 bases sitting between them. The CDR3 extends over 14 amino acids. Germline lookup yields CDR1 SGHRS and CDR2 YFSETQ. CDR3: CASSTGDGLAEQYF. CDR3 sequence (DNA): TGCGCCAGCAGCACGGGAGACGGTCTCGCCGAGCAGTACTTC.

This clone has only a few counts. This chain links TRBV7-9 with TRBJ2-7; D possibly corresponds to TRBD2 (6 bases). The CDR3 consists of 13 residues. The germline CDR1 and CDR2 sequences are SEHNR and FQNEAQ (reference sequence). V lost 2 bases and J 4 bases, leaving 9 bases between the germline ends. The CDR3 DNA reads as TGTGCCAGCAGCTTATCCGGGGGATACGAGCAGTACTTC. Amino acids: CASSLSGGYEQYF.

The chain has TRBV10-3 and TRBJ1-5; 8 bases align to TRBD1. CDR3 length: 17 residues. In germline, CDR1 is ENHRY, CDR2 SYGVKD. V lost 0 bases and J lost 2; bases outside the gene matches: 6. The CDR3 DNA reads as TGTGCCATCAGTGAGTCGACAGGGGTTTTGGGCAATCAGCCCCAGCATTTT. Its protein product is CAISESTGVLGNQPQHF.

V and J are TRBV28 and TRBJ1-5; no clear D. Deletions cut 2 bases from V and 6 bases from J, with 17 bases between. This CDR3 contains 16 residues. In germline, CDR1 is MDHEN, CDR2 SYDVKM. DNA of the CDR3: TGTGCCAGCAGTTTAATTGCGTCACTCGAACGTCAGCCCCAGCATTTT. It encodes CASSLIASLERQPQHF.

This rearrangement joins TRBV7-2 to TRBJ1-5; no definite D call. V lost 1 base and J lost 7, with 11 bases in between. The CDR3 totals 14 residues. In germline, CDR1 is SGHTA, CDR2 FQGNSA. The CDR3 protein is CASSLVSSGQPQHF. In DNA, the CDR3 is TGTGCCAGCAGCTTAGTTAGCTCGGGGCAGCCCCAGCATTTT.